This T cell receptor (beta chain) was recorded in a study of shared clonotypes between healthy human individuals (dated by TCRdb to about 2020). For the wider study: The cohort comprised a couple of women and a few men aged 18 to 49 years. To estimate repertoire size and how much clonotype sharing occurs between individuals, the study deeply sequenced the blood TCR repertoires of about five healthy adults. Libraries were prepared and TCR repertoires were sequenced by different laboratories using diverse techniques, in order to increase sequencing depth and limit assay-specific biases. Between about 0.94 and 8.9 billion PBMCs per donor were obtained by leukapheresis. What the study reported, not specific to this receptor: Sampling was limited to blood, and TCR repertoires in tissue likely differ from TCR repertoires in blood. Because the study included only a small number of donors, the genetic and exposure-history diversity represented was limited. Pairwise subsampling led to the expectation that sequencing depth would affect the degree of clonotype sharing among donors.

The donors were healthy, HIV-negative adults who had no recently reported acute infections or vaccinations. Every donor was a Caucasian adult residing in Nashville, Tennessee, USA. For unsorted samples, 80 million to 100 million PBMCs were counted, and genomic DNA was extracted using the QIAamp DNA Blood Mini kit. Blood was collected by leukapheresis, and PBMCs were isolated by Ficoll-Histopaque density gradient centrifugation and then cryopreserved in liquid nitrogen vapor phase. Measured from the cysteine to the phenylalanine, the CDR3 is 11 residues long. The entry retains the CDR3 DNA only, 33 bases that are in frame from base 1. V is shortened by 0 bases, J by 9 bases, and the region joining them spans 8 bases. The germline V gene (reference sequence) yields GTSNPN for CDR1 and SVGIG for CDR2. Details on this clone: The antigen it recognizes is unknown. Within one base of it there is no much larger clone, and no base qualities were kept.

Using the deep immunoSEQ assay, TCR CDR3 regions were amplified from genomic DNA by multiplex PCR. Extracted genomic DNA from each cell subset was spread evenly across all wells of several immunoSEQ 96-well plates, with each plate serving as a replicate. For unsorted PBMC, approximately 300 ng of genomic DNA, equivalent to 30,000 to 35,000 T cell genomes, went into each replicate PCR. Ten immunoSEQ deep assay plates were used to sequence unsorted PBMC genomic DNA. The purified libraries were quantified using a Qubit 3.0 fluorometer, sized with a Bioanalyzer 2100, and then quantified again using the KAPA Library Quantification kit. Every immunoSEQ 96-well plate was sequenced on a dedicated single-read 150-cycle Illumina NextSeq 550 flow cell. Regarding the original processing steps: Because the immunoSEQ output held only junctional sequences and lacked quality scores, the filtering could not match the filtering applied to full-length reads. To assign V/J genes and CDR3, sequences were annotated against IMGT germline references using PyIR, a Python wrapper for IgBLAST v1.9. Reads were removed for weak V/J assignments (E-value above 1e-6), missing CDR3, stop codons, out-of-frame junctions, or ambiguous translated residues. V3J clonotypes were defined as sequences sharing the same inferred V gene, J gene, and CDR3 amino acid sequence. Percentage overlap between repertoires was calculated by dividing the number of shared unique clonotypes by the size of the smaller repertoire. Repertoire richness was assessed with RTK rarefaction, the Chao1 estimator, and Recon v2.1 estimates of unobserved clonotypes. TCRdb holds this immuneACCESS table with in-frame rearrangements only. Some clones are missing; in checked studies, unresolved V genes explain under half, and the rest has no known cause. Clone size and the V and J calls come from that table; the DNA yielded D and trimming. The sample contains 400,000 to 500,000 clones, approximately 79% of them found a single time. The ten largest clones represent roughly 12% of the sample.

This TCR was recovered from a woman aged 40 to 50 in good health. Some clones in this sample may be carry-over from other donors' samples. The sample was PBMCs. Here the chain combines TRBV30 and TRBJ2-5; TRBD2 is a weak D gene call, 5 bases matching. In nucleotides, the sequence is TGTGCCTGGAGTGTACCCGGGGCCCAGTACTTC. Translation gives CAWSVPGAQYF.